The TCR beta chain under discussion was sequenced for a study of T cell responses to AZD1222 COVID-19 vaccine. Broader study findings: Of the AZD1222 recipients, only six or seven were seropositive at baseline.

Worth noting for this clone: Its antigen remains unidentified.

Produced via immunoSEQ multiplex PCR; TCRdb's table is partial and in-frame only. The sample yields more than 100,000 clones, around 87% seen once. Trimming took off 5 bases at V and 6 bases at J, with 20 bases between the two ends. Germline CDR1 reads MNHEY; CDR2 reads SVGEGT. The CDR3 is 16 amino acids. This TCR was recovered from an adult in good health. The gene calls are TRBV6-2 or TRBV6-3 and TRBJ1-5; D is possibly TRBD1 (6 bases). The sequences come from peripheral blood, collected on day 0 of AZD1222 vaccination. CDR3 sequence (DNA): TGTGCCAGCAGTGTACCCCCACAGGGTTCCGTTCAGCCCCAGCATTTT. Protein product: CASSVPPQGSVQPQHF.